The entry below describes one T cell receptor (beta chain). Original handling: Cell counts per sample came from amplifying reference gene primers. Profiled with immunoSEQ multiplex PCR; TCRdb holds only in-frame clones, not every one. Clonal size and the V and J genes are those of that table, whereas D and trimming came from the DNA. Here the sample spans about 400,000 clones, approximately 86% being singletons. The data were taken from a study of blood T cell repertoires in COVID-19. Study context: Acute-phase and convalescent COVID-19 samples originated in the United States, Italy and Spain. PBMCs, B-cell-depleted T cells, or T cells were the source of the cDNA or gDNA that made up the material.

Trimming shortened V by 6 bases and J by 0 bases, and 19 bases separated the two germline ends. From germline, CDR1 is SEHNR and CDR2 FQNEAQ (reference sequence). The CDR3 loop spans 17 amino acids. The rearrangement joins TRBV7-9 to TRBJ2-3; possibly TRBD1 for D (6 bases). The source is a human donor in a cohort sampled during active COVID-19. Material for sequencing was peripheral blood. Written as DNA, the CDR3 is TGTGCCAGCAGATATTATCAGGGGACCTTTAGCACAGATACGCAGTATTTT. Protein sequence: CASRYYQGTFSTDTQYF.